A selection of T cell receptor beta chains follows, all from one sample in a study of blood T cell repertoires in COVID-19. The data were produced by immunoSEQ multiplex PCR, yet TCRdb's version contains in-frame clones alone and is incomplete. The sample shows over 75,000 clones, roughly 88% of them seen only once. Sequencing was performed on peripheral blood. These receptors were obtained from a middle-aged man with COVID-19, enrolled during active disease. CDR3s include the opening cysteine and the closing phenylalanine or tryptophan. A D gene is named only where the DNA matches it firmly. Clone sizes are given selectively: once, few, many, or a class where the clone is expanded.

size	D	J	V	length	CDR3	DNA
NA	NA	TRBJ1-3	TRBV6-1	16	CASSEGGHIAGNTIYF	TGTGCCAGCAGTGAAGGGGGCCACATTGCTGGAAACACCATATATTTT
NA	NA	TRBJ1-2	TRBV5-6	14	CASSPGQPYYGYTF	TGTGCCAGCAGCCCCGGACAGCCGTACTATGGCTACACCTTC
few	TRBD1	TRBJ1-3	TRBV29-1	13	CSVGGQVGNTIYF	TGCAGCGTAGGGGGACAGGTCGGAAACACCATATATTTT
NA	NA	TRBJ1-6	TRBV30	14	CAWRLPGGSSPLHF	TGTGCCTGGAGACTACCGGGGGGTAGCTCACCCCTCCACTTT
NA	NA	TRBJ1-1	TRBV11-2	13	CASSPHMNTEAFF	TGTGCCAGCAGCCCCCACATGAACACTGAAGCTTTCTTT
once	NA	TRBJ1-1	TRBV11-2	16	CASSLVWGRNDTEAFF	TGTGCCAGCAGCTTAGTCTGGGGGCGGAATGACACTGAAGCTTTCTTT
NA	NA	TRBJ1-2	TRBV3-1/TRBV3-2	15	CASSQGGGGHYGYTF	TGTGCCAGCAGCCAAGGAGGGGGAGGGCACTATGGCTACACCTTC
NA	NA	TRBJ2-1	TRBV6-5	14	CASSFASSYNEQFF	TGTGCCAGCAGTTTTGCTAGCTCCTACAATGAGCAGTTCTTC
NA	NA	TRBJ1-5	TRBV27	13	CASSPPGNQPQHF	TGTGCCAGCAGCCCCCCGGGGAATCAGCCCCAGCATTTT
NA	NA	TRBJ1-2	TRBV4-3	15	CASSQERGYNYGYTF	TGCGCCAGCAGCCAAGAGAGAGGATATAACTATGGCTACACCTTC
NA	TRBD2	TRBJ2-1	TRBV6-1	19	CASSEALRSGGAAYNEQFF	TGTGCCAGCAGTGAAGCGCTTCGTAGCGGGGGGGCCGCCTACAATGAGCAGTTCTTC
once	NA	TRBJ1-5	TRBV7-9	14	CASSLGGVHQPQHF	TGTGCCAGCAGCTTGGGGGGGGTCCATCAGCCCCAGCATTTT
NA	NA	TRBJ2-2	TRBV4-2	16	CASSQDWRTNTGELFF	TGTGCCAGCAGCCAAGATTGGCGGACGAACACCGGGGAGCTGTTTTTT
few	NA	TRBJ2-2	TRBV6-6	13	CASSYGGTGELFF	TGTGCCAGCAGTTACGGAGGGACCGGGGAGCTGTTTTTT
NA	NA	TRBJ1-4	TRBV10-3	13	CAISRGLNEKLFF	TGTGCCATCAGCAGGGGTCTGAATGAAAAACTGTTTTTT
NA	NA	TRBJ2-2	TRBV24-1	12	CATQTSTGELFF	TGTGCCACCCAAACGAGTACCGGGGAGCTGTTTTTT
NA	TRBD1	TRBJ1-3	TRBV4-1	16	CASSQNVGTARNTIYF	TGCGCCAGCAGCCAAAACGTCGGGACAGCCCGAAACACCATATATTTT
NA	NA	TRBJ2-7	TRBV2	15	CASGDLGTASYEQYF	TGTGCCAGCGGAGACCTCGGGACTGCTTCCTACGAGCAGTACTTC
NA	TRBD1	TRBJ1-2	TRBV6-5	16	CASSYQLGTGIYGYTF	TGTGCCAGCAGTTACCAGCTAGGGACAGGGATCTATGGCTACACCTTC
NA	TRBD2	TRBJ2-3	TRBV3-1/TRBV3-2	17	CASSPTSGGPGPDTQYF	TGTGCCAGCAGCCCAACTAGCGGGGGGCCCGGTCCAGATACGCAGTATTTT